The TCR beta chain described here comes from a study of Tregs in tolerant kidney transplant recipients. With regard to this clone: Its antigen remains unknown. Read sequence stops 3 residues before the CDR3 end, and the germline J gene provides the missing end.

CDR1 is LNHDA, CDR2 SQIVND, per germline (reference sequence). The CDR3 runs to 15 residues. The V end lost 5 bases, the J end lost 0 bases, and 13 bases lay between the germline ends. Sequencing was performed with immunoSEQ multiplex PCR; in TCRdb, only in-frame clones are kept and a portion is missing. The data include tens of thousands of clones; the top ten clones carry 1.5% to 2%. General observations from the study: The small number of patients limits these findings pending further validation. Tregs expanded with activated donor B cells seemed most donor-specific.

Recipients received nonmyeloablative bone marrow transplants from related graft donors, with transient mixed chimerism. CD4+CD25+CD127- Tregs, CD4+CD25- non-Tregs, CD4 and CD8 cells were sorted. The specimen comprised CD4+ T cells from blood (PBMCs), sampled 24 months after the transplant. The rearrangement links TRBV19 to TRBJ1-1; perhaps TRBD1 as D (6 bases). The clonotype comes from a human patient who received a combined kidney and bone marrow transplant. Some T cells could come from the graft donor. The CDR3 sequence is CASSSSGTMNTEAFF. The DNA read from the CDR3 is TGTGCCAGTAGTTCCTCCGGGACAATGAACACTGAA.